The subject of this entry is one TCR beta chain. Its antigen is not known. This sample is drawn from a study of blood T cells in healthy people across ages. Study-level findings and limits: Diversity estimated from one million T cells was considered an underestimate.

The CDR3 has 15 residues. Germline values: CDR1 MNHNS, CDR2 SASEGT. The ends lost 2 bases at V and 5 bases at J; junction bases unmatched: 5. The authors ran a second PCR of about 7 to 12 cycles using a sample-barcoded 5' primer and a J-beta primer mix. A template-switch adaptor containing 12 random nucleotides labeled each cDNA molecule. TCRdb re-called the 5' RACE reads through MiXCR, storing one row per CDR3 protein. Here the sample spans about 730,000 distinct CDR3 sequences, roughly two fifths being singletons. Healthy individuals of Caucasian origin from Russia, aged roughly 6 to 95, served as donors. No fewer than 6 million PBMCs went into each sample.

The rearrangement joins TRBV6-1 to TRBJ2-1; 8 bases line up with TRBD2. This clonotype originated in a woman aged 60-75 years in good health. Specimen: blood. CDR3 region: CASSERRGDHNEQFF. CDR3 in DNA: TGTGCCAGCAGTGAAAGGCGGGGGGATCACAATGAGCAGTTCTTC.